A selection of T cell receptor beta chains follows, all from one sample in a study of read filtering for tumor transcriptome and immune sequencing. TCRdb reprocessed the reads via MiXCR and lists one record per CDR3 protein. Of 25,000 to 35,000 distinct CDR3 sequences in the sample, 14% were seen once. Sequencing used a population of CD138-negative cells sorted from bone marrow. The receptors originated from a donor at least 40 years old with multiple myeloma. Each CDR3 is given with its conserved first and last residue. The D gene is left open where the match is weak. Clone size is stated in some rows and not others, as once, few, many or a class when expanded.

d_gene	j_gene	abundance	v_gene	CDR3nt	CDR3aa
-	TRBJ2-7	many	TRBV7-2	TGTGCCAGCAGCCAGCTCTACGAGCAGTACTTC	CASSQLYEQYF
-	TRBJ1-1	many	TRBV11-2	TGTGCCAGCAGCTTAAGCCCCGGGGTCAACACTGAAGCTTTCTTT	CASSLSPGVNTEAFF
-	TRBJ2-7	few	TRBV11-2	TGTGCCAGCAGCTTAGTCCAGAGGGGCGAGCAGTACTTC	CASSLVQRGEQYF
-	TRBJ2-3	-	TRBV11-3	TGTGCCAGCAGCTTACGAGGTAGCAGTCTGGGGGCAGATACGCAGTATTTT	CASSLRGSSLGADTQYF
TRBD2	TRBJ2-5	many	TRBV7-9	TGTGCCAGCAGCGCAAGCGGGAGTGAGACCCAGTACTTC	CASSASGSETQYF
TRBD1	TRBJ2-1	many	TRBV28	TGTGCCAGCACCCCGGGACAGGCGGGTGAGCAGTTCTTC	CASTPGQAGEQFF
-	TRBJ1-1	-	TRBV6-6	TGTGCCAGGAGTTACTCGGCGGTGGGGGGAACTGAAGCTTTCTTT	CARSYSAVGGTEAFF
-	TRBJ2-2	many	TRBV15	TGTGCCACCAGCAGAGAGACAGGCGGGGAGCTGTTTTTT	CATSRETGGELFF
TRBD1	TRBJ2-2	few	TRBV19	TGTGCCAGTAGTCCCCGGTCTAGGGGGCGGGCCGGGGAGCTGTTTTTT	CASSPRSRGRAGELFF
TRBD1	TRBJ2-1	many	TRBV28	TGTGCCAGCAGTCTGGGACAGTACAATGAGCAGTTCTTC	CASSLGQYNEQFF
-	TRBJ2-1	-	TRBV6-4	TGTGCCAGCAGTAGGCTCGCGGGCTCCTACAATGAGCGGTTCTTC	CASSRLAGSYNERFF
TRBD1	TRBJ1-1	many	TRBV28	TGTGCCAGCAGCGAAAGGGGGCGCGGGGGTAGCGCTGAAGCTTTCTTT	CASSERGRGGSAEAFF
-	TRBJ1-2	many	TRBV7-8	TGTGCCAGCAGCTTAGTTCGGGGGATCGGCTACACCTTC	CASSLVRGIGYTF
-	TRBJ1-4	many	TRBV7-7	TGTGCTAGCAGCTCCGATCCCAGTGAAAAACTGTTTTTT	CASSSDPSEKLFF
TRBD1	TRBJ2-5	many	TRBV20-1	TGCAGTGCTAGAGGGACAGGAGGAGGCCAGACCCAGTACTTC	CSARGTGGGQTQYF
-	TRBJ1-4	many	TRBV3-1	TGTGCCAGCAGCCAAGAGACAGGAACAACTAATGAAAAACTGTTTTTT	CASSQETGTTNEKLFF
TRBD1	TRBJ1-4	many	TRBV15	TGTGCCACGAGGGACAGGGCTGGGACTAATGAAAAACTGTTTTTT	CATRDRAGTNEKLFF
TRBD2	TRBJ2-1	many	TRBV9	TGTGCCAGCAGTCAAGCGGGAGGCTCCTACAATGAGCAGTTCTTC	CASSQAGGSYNEQFF
-	TRBJ2-1	many	TRBV20-1	TGCAGTGCTCGAGAGACAGGCAAGGGCTCCTACAATGAGCAGTTCTTC	CSARETGKGSYNEQFF
-	TRBJ2-3	many	TRBV15	TGTGCCACCAGCTTACCGGTCTCTCTGGATACGCAGTATTTT	CATSLPVSLDTQYF
TRBD1	TRBJ2-1	many	TRBV11-3	TGTGCCAGCAGCCGCATAATTTCGACAGGGAACAATGAGCAGTTCTTC	CASSRIISTGNNEQFF
TRBD2	TRBJ2-1	many	TRBV7-3	TGTGCCAGCAGCTTAAGGGCGGGAGGTCTCGGCGATGAGCAGTTCTTC	CASSLRAGGLGDEQFF
-	TRBJ2-7	many	TRBV19	TGTGCCAGTAGTGACGGACGGTTCTCCTACGAGCAGTACTTC	CASSDGRFSYEQYF
TRBD1	TRBJ1-5	-	TRBV5-6	TGTGCCAGCAGACAGGGGGTTTACGGCAATCAGCCCCATCATTTT	CASRQGVYGNQPHHF
-	TRBJ1-2	many	TRBV12-3/TRBV12-4	TGTGCCAGCAGTTTGGGGCAGGCCTATGGCTACACCTTC	CASSLGQAYGYTF
-	TRBJ1-5	many	TRBV12-3/TRBV12-4	TGTGCCAGCAGTTTAGGGGGCCTTAGCAATCAGCCCCAGCATTTT	CASSLGGLSNQPQHF
-	TRBJ1-5	many	TRBV6-5	TGTGCCAGCAGACGATCCGGTTTCGACCAGCCCCAGCATTTT	CASRRSGFDQPQHF
TRBD2	TRBJ2-1	-	TRBV2	TGTGCCAGCAGTGCCGGGACTAGCGGAGTTTTTGGGCAGTTTTTC	CASSAGTSGVFGQFF
TRBD1	TRBJ2-7	many	TRBV5-1	TGCGCCAGCAGCAACACAGGGGGTCCCGAGCAGTACTTC	CASSNTGGPEQYF
-	TRBJ2-7	many	TRBV19	TGTGCCAGTAGTATCCCCAGCTCCGGCTCCTTGTCCTACGAGCAGTACTTC	CASSIPSSGSLSYEQYF
-	TRBJ2-7	few	TRBV4-1	TGCGCCAGCAGCCAAGAGGACAGAAACTCCTACGAGCAGTACTTC	CASSQEDRNSYEQYF
TRBD1	TRBJ1-1	many	TRBV19	TGTGCCAGTAGTAGGGACAGGGCCTCAGGGGACACTGAAGCTTTCTTT	CASSRDRASGDTEAFF
-	TRBJ1-1	many	TRBV5-1	TGCGCCAGCGACCTTGGGGAGTCGAACACTGAAGCTTTCTTT	CASDLGESNTEAFF
-	TRBJ2-4	many	TRBV29-1	TGCAGCGTTTTCGACTCGGGGGCCAAAAACATTCAGTACTTC	CSVFDSGAKNIQYF
-	TRBJ2-7	few	TRBV11-3	TGTGCCAGCAGCTTAGGACTGAGGGACTCAGCCATTGACGAGCAGTACTTC	CASSLGLRDSAIDEQYF
TRBD2	TRBJ2-3	many	TRBV7-8	TGTGCCAGCAGCTCCTCGAGCGGGAGGTTGGGAGATACGCAGTATTTT	CASSSSSGRLGDTQYF
TRBD1	TRBJ1-1	many	TRBV6-2/TRBV6-3	TGTGCCAGCAGTTGGGGGACAGGCACTGAAGCTTTCTTT	CASSWGTGTEAFF
TRBD1	TRBJ1-2	many	TRBV2	TGTGCCAGCAGCATCTGGCTAGGGGGACAGGTAAACTATGGCTACACCTTC	CASSIWLGGQVNYGYTF
-	TRBJ2-3	many	TRBV28	TGTGCCAGCAGTCAACATTCGACAGCCACAGATACGCAGTATTTT	CASSQHSTATDTQYF
TRBD2	TRBJ2-1	many	TRBV29-1	TGCAGCATAGGGACTAGTAGCAATGAGCAGTTCTTC	CSIGTSSNEQFF
TRBD2	TRBJ2-5	many	TRBV7-9	TGTGCCAGCAGGCCTGGGACTAACCAAGAGACCCAGTACTTC	CASRPGTNQETQYF
-	TRBJ2-1	many	TRBV29-1	TGCAGCGTTACACTAGAGGAGCAGTTCTTC	CSVTLEEQFF
-	TRBJ2-1	many	TRBV4-2	TGTGCCAGCAGCCAAGATCGGGAGAGGGTGAATGAGCAGTTCTTC	CASSQDRERVNEQFF